This TCR beta chain was observed in a study of cytomegalovirus exposure and HLA in healthy donors (dated by TCRdb to between 2016 and 2019). Some background on the complete study: An earlier analysis of 587 of the donors reported about 250 Gb of sequence data and some 120 million unique TCR beta sequences from about 200 million T cells. Around 320 gigabases of sequencing data and around 87 million unique TCR sequences were included in an early release covering under 650 HLA-typed donors. Of the roughly 410 genotyped donors, less than 90% were placed in the genetic ancestry cluster associated with self-reported Caucasian donors. The study aimed to test whether signatures of past pathogen exposure could be identified by cataloging public T cell receptors. The study profiled the T cell repertoires of 500 to 800 subjects by immunosequencing and related them to cytomegalovirus serostatus. Along with the 666-subject first cohort, a separate validation cohort of over a hundred different subjects was used. High-throughput TCR immunosequencing, statistical association of individual TCRs with disease status, and machine learning were combined to predict cytomegalovirus infection status. A later analysis re-examined previously published TCR beta repertoires from hundreds of donors and added high-resolution HLA genotyping to investigate patterns of TCR occurrence. Rather than using new phenotypic data, the later analysis identified candidate immune exposures from TCR beta sequences and from how often those sequences occurred across donors. To decide whether each TCR beta V gene segment behaved as functional or pseudogenic, an earlier analysis of over 500 of the donors relied on high-throughput TCR beta sequencing. Donor age, sex, ethnicity and CMV serostatus were compiled alongside the repertoire data. In a later genetic analysis, genome-wide SNP genotypes for about 55% of the roughly 670 donors were used, and that subset was treated as a discovery cohort. All discovery cohort repertoires had been generated using a single sequencing platform. HLA typing included class I and class II loci at four-digit resolution. Typing coverage varied by locus: about 629-630 donors for A, B, C, DRB1 and DQB1; approximately 520 for DQA1; around 570 for DPA1; under 490 for DPB1. Because of strong linkage in the cohort, a handful of DR-DQ haplotypes were treated as single units for association and clustering. Among about 400 genotyped donors of the cohort, an average of approximately 240,000 unique TCR beta nucleotide sequences was sequenced per donor, of which roughly 17% were non-productive. On the study overall, not on this receptor specifically: Several of the top co-occurrence clusters appeared to be linked to parvovirus B19, influenza, CMV and Epstein-Barr virus, according to a later analysis. An association between a missense DCLRE1C variant and V-gene and J-gene trimming of TCR beta chains was found in a later genetic analysis and replicated in an independent cohort. Compared with the approximately 700-donor mean, donors in an Asian-associated ancestry cluster had fewer N-insertions in productive TCRs, according to a later genetic analysis. In an earlier analysis of some 500 of the donors, most TCR beta V segments were observed in productive rearrangements about 90% or about 30% of the time, broadly matching IMGT annotations. Three of the identified cytomegalovirus-associated TCR beta chains were confirmed in vitro to be specific for cytomegalovirus antigens. In the study, approximately 150 TCR beta chains were listed as associated with cytomegalovirus. A further reported finding was that TCR beta sequences accurately predicted the HLA-A and HLA-B alleles for most subjects in the first cohort. The cohort was sequenced for TCR beta chains only, and without alpha or paired-chain data the features that could be detected were limited. Some IMGT-functional V segments, including TRBV6-2 and TRBV6-3, could not be told apart with the 87-base-pair reads, so those segments were excluded. Correlated functional status among segregating V segments might be attributable to linkage disequilibrium, but an unknown experimental factor could not be ruled out. According to a later analysis, TCR association rates differed among HLA loci, with DRB1 alleles showing the most associated TCRs and HLA-C alleles showing the fewest. Because HLA typing was unavailable for some donors at each locus, only the typed subset was used in association tests. Immune exposure information for the cohort was limited to CMV serostatus. At a false discovery rate of 0.05, a later analysis linked 16,951 TCR beta sequences to specific HLA alleles. Most TCR sequences were observed very rarely across donors, whereas some public TCRs were present in many individuals. The authors suggested that the approach could potentially be extended to other disease states and immunological phenotypes. The earlier analysis of around 600 of the donors excluded around 17 rarely observed V segments, including chromosome 9 orphons, because counts were too low. Assigning TCR associations to individual alleles was difficult when HLA alleles, especially DR and DQ, strongly co-occurred. In a later analysis, HLA-associated TCR beta chains showed more clonal expansion and lower generation probabilities than non-associated chains that were equally common. Most CMV-associated TCR beta chains appeared to be HLA-restricted in a later analysis, and the HLA associations seemed to be driven largely by CMV exposure. In both the original and validation cohorts, the classifier was reported to diagnose cytomegalovirus status with high specificity and sensitivity. Sequencing depth was assumed to be roughly uniform across donors in the presence/absence analyses, though that assumption may not hold. A group of highly shared sequence variants was considered likely to be a technical artifact of the sequencing pipeline.

Trimming takes 5 bases from V and 0 bases from J, and the germline ends sit 14 bases apart. The germline V gene yields SGHTA for CDR1 and FQGTGA for CDR2. The CDR3 starts with the cysteine, ends with the phenylalanine, and has 16 residues. Of all the DNA, just the CDR3 is kept, 48 bases in frame from base 1. A note on this clone: Its antigen is not yet known. No much larger clone exists at a distance of one base, and base qualities are not known.

The cohort was made up of about 610 healthy bone marrow donors. At the time of sampling, all cohort members were nominally healthy, though unrecorded immune exposures were likely present. The donor tested CMV seronegative and was one of the 352 seronegative cohort members. A peripheral blood sample was provided by each donor, and peripheral blood mononuclear cells were used for TCR beta sequencing. The Qiagen DNeasy Blood Extraction Kit was used to extract genomic DNA from the blood cell samples. The library was obtained by the immunoSEQ multiplex PCR assay. A mixture of 60 forward primers for TCR Vbeta segments and 13 reverse primers for TCR Jbeta segments was used in the multiplex PCR. A multiplex PCR assay on genomic DNA amplified the CDR3 region of rearranged TCR beta genes. The Illumina HiSeq System was used to sequence the amplified TCR beta libraries as 87-base-pair reads. The paper's data handling went like this. A later analysis tallied tens of millions of unique TCR beta chains across the 700 or so repertoires, and about 12 million of those chains were shared by two or more donors. Raw reads were error-corrected and collapsed into unique sequences by a nearest-neighbor algorithm in which closely related sequences were merged to remove PCR and sequencing errors. Alignment of CDR3 sequences to IMGT reference sequences was used to assign V, D and J gene segments. For a sequence to be retained, a match of at least six nucleotides to both a V gene segment and a J gene segment was required. A rearrangement counted as productive if the CDR3 had no stop codons and remained in frame with V and J, and every other rearrangement counted as non-productive. CDR3 was defined according to IMGT convention as the region running from the second conserved V-encoded cysteine to the conserved J-encoded phenylalanine. In an earlier analysis of roughly 610 of the donors, sequences lacking an unambiguous match to a single V gene segment were excluded. An earlier analysis of a few hundred of the donors called V segments functional above 56.7% productive rearrangements and segregating when the between-donor standard deviation exceeded 5%. A statistical classification framework was developed to diagnose cytomegalovirus status using the catalog of TCR beta chain sequences. A later analysis assigned V and J genes by comparing TCR nucleotide sequences with IMGT/GENE-DB human TR gene sequences. Using the TCRdist pipeline, a later analysis assigned CDR3 sequences along with most-parsimonious VDJ recombination scenarios. In a later analysis, each TCR beta chain was defined by its CDR3 amino acid sequence together with its V-gene family, and reads lacking a unique V-gene family were excluded. A later analysis removed nearly 600 highly shared, low-generation-probability nucleotide sequences to deal with suspected cross-contamination and a sequencing artifact. In a later analysis, a clonal expansion index was calculated for each public chain from normalized within-repertoire ranks of inferred template counts. Generation probabilities in a later analysis came from a VDJ recombination model fitted to out-of-frame rearrangements, and those results were checked against IGoR. Hypergeometric tests were used in a later analysis to score TCR-TCR, TCR-HLA and TCR-CMV co-occurrence, with a repertoire-size bias correction applied to the TCR pairs. In a later analysis, false discovery rates were estimated by permuting HLA or CMV assignments 20 times. A later analysis grouped co-occurring TCRs with DBSCAN, adding TCRdist sequence similarity when clustering within HLA-allele-positive subsets. For co-occurrence clustering, repertoires with fewer than 30,000 or more than 120,000 public chains were excluded, along with four or five repertoires with anomalous nucleotide sharing. TCRdb holds this immuneACCESS table with in-frame rearrangements only. Some clones are missing; in checked studies, unresolved V genes explain under half, and the rest has no known cause. V and J calls plus clone size are reproduced from that table; the DNA served to infer D and trimming. The sample table contains 95,000 to 150,000 clones; only one count was recorded for 60% to 85% of them. Clones ranked in the top ten supply roughly 3.1% of the sample.

The receptor was derived from a man under 40 in good health and CMV-seronegative. The sequence joins TRBV7-3 to TRBJ2-1; the D gene is possibly TRBD2, with 5 bases matching. Input material: PBMCs. This receptor carries the CDR3 CASSARGGSSYNEQFF. Read as DNA, the sequence is TGTGCCAGCAGCGCCCGAGGAGGTAGCTCCTACAATGAGCAGTTCTTC.